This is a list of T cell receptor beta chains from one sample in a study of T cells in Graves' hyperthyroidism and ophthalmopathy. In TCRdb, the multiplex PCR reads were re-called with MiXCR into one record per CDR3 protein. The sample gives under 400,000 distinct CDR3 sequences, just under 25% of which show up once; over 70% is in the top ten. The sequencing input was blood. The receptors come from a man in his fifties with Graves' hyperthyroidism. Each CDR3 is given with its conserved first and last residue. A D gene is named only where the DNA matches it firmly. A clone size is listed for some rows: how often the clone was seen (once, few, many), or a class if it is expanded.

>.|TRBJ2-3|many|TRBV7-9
CASSPGHSTDTQYF
TGCGCCAGCAGCCCAGGACATTCCACAGATACGCAGTATTTT
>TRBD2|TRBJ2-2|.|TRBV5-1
CASSTRAGAGELFF
TGCGCCAGCAGCACGCGGGCGGGAGCCGGGGAGCTGTTTTTT
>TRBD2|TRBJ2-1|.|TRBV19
CASSMVGGWNEQFF
TGTGCCAGTAGTATGGTGGGAGGGTGGAATGAGCAGTTCTTC
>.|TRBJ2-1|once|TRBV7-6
CVSSQGRTEQFF
TGTGTCAGCAGCCAAGGACGTACCGAGCAGTTCTTC
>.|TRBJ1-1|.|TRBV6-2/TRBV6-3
CASSRLGNTEAFF
TGTGCCAGCAGTAGGTTGGGGAACACTGAAGCTTTCTTT
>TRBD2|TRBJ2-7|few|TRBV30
CAWSGTGTRPTYEQYF
TGTGCCTGGAGTGGCACCGGGACTAGACCAACCTACGAGCAGTACTTC
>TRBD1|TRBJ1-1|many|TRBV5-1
CASSIGTGGGTEAFF
TGTGCCAGCAGTATAGGGACAGGGGGAGGAACTGAAGCTTTCTTT
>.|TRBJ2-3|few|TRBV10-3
CAISESAGAGTQYF
TGTGCCATCAGTGAGTCGGCGGGGGCAGGGACGCAGTATTTT
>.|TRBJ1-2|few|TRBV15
CATSREGFDYGYTF
TGTGCCACCAGCAGGGAAGGGTTCGACTATGGCTACACCTTC
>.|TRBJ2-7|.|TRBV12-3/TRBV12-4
CASSLNVGDGGSSYEQYF
TGTGCCAGCAGTTTAAATGTGGGGGACGGGGGAAGCTCCTACGAGCAGTACTTC
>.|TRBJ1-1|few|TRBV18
CASSPEGQRNTEAFF
TGTGCCAGCTCACCAGAAGGACAGAGGAACACTGAAGCTTTCTTT
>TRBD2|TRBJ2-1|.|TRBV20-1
CSAPGTSTFFSYNEQFF
TGCAGTGCTCCCGGGACTAGCACGTTTTTCTCCTACAATGAGCAGTTCTTC
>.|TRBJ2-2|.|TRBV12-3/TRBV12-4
CASIQGGYTGELFF
TGTGCCAGCATCCAAGGAGGGTACACCGGGGAGCTGTTTTTT